This TCR beta chain was identified in a study of cytotoxic CD8 clonotypes in ibrutinib-treated CLL. At the level of the study: Mean yields were roughly 250,000 productive templates and over 85,000 productive rearrangements per sample.

V was shortened by 4 bases and J by 6 bases, with 11 bases between the two germline ends. The V gene's germline CDR1 is SGHNT and CDR2 YENEEA. The CDR3 totals 13 residues. The method was immunoSEQ multiplex PCR; TCRdb's version includes in-frame clones alone and lacks a portion of them. This sample has tens of thousands of clones, with about two thirds found just once. Study results and caveats: At the start, clonality exceeded age-matched healthy donors and followed circulating CD8+ T-cell counts.

In regard to this clone: No antigen is known for it.

The sequencing used PBMCs, collected after 12 months of ibrutinib treatment. This chain joins TRBV11-3 and TRBJ2-3; the D gene could be TRBD1 or TRBD2 (5 bases each). The sequence was collected from a human donor with chronic lymphocytic leukemia. In nucleotides, the CDR3 is TGTGCCAGCAGCTCCGGGACCGTGGATACGCAGTATTTT. Translated, it gives CASSSGTVDTQYF.